Listed here are 14 T cell receptor beta chains from one sample, sequenced in a study of blood T cell repertoires in COVID-19. Libraries were prepared by immunoSEQ multiplex PCR; TCRdb keeps only in-frame clonotypes and omits some of them. The data hold around 420,000 clones, with roughly 88% observed a single time. The sequenced sample consisted of PBMCs or T cells enriched from blood (not recorded which). The receptors derive from a woman aged 40-49 years with acute COVID-19.

The chain links TRBV7-9 to TRBJ2-7; the D is unclear. Germline V gene sequence: CDR1 SEHNR, CDR2 FQNEAQ (reference sequence). The ends were cut back, 4 bases at V and 3 bases at J, with 10 bases in the middle. The CDR3 is 13 amino acids. CDR3 sequence reads: CASSSDTNYEQYF. In DNA, the CDR3 is TGTGCCAGCAGCTCCGACACAAACTACGAGCAGTACTTC.

This sequence joins TRBV7-2 and TRBJ2-7; the match to TRBD1 covers 7 bases. The CDR3 has 14 amino acids. The germline V gene encodes CDR1 SGHTA and CDR2 FQGNSA. After removal of 5 bases from V and 6 bases from J, the junction contained 10 bases not matched to a gene. DNA for the CDR3: TGTGCCAGCAGCGCCGGGACAGAGGTTCGCGAGCAGTACTTC. Translation gives CASSAGTEVREQYF.

The gene calls are TRBV5-4 and TRBJ1-1; D ambiguous. The CDR3 is made up of 13 amino acids. With 0 bases removed from V and 7 bases from J, the gap between germline ends came to 10 bases. Germline V gives CDR1 SGHNT, CDR2 YYREEE (reference sequence). CDR3 bases: TGTGCCAGCAGCTTGGCCAGGCAGGTTGAAGCTTTCTTT. This sequence encodes CASSLARQVEAFF.

This chain connects TRBV18 to TRBJ2-1; 11 bases align to TRBD2. Per the germline V gene, CDR1 is KGHSH and CDR2 is LQKENI. The CDR3 extends over 19 amino acids. V lost 1 base, J lost 0 bases, and 8 bases stayed unmatched. As DNA, the CDR3 is TGTGCCAGCTCACCACGGACTACTAGCGGGGGAAGCTCCTACAATGAGCAGTTCTTC. This codes for CASSPRTTSGGSSYNEQFF.

This chain joins TRBV6-5 and TRBJ1-5; no firm D call. The CDR3 loop spans 14 amino acids. CDR1 is MNHEY and CDR2 is SVGAGI in the germline V gene. V lost 5 bases, J lost 5 bases, and 13 bases lay in between. The CDR3 reads CASSPREGDQPQHF. CDR3 coding DNA: TGTGCCAGCAGTCCTCGGGAGGGCGATCAGCCCCAGCATTTT.

This clone was detected many times. V usage is TRBV5-1 and J usage is TRBJ2-4; D may be TRBD1 (6 bases). CDR1 is SGHRS, CDR2 YFSETQ, per germline. V shed 1 base and J shed 7 bases, with 9 bases lying between them. The CDR3 extends over 13 amino acids. CDR3 protein: CASSLNRENIQYF. The CDR3 DNA sequence: TGCGCCAGCAGCTTGAACAGGGAGAACATTCAGTACTTC.

The chain employs TRBV5-4 and TRBJ2-1; D may be TRBD2 (6 bases). The CDR3 runs 13 residues. Germline V gene data show CDR1 as SGHNT and CDR2 as YYREEE (reference sequence). V was cut by 2 bases and J by 8 bases, with 11 bases left in between. Written as DNA, the CDR3 is TGTGCCAGCAGCTTTCGGACTACAGATGAGCAGTTCTTC. As protein: CASSFRTTDEQFF.

This clone showed up just once. This chain connects TRBV18 to TRBJ1-3; 7 bases map to TRBD1. The junction had 6 bases not matched to a gene; V was cut back by 9 bases and J by 4 bases. The CDR3 contains 13 residues. The germline CDR1 and CDR2 sequences are KGHSH and LQKENI. For the CDR3, the DNA is TGTGCCAGTTTCACAGGGGTCGGAAACACCATATATTTT. Translated: CASFTGVGNTIYF. The variable domain in full, with the rest retrieved from reference TRBV18 and TRBJ1-3, is NAGVMQNPRHLVRRRGQEARLRCSPMKGHSHVYWYRQLPEEGLKFMVYLQKENIIDESGMPKERFSAEFPKEGPSILRIQQVVRGDSAAYFCASFTGVGNTIYFGEGSWLTVV.

The genes are TRBV11-2 and TRBJ1-2, with 12 positions matching TRBD1. Germline loops: CDR1 SGHAT, CDR2 FQNNGV. J was trimmed by 6 bases and V by 1 base; bases with no gene match: 9. CDR3 length equals 17 residues. The chain's CDR3 is CASSLVGTGGAVNGYTF. CDR3 coding DNA: TGTGCCAGCAGCTTAGTTGGGACAGGGGGCGCGGTAAATGGCTACACCTTC.

The chain links TRBV20-1 to TRBJ2-7; the D is unclear. CDR3 length equals 11 residues. Trimming took off 1 base at V and 5 bases at J, with 6 bases between the two ends. Germline V gene data show CDR1 as DFQATT and CDR2 as SNEGSKA (reference sequence). The CDR3 DNA sequence: TGCAGTGCTAGAGCTCCTGACGAGCAGTACTTC. Its translation is CSARAPDEQYF.

The chain carries TRBV7-9 and TRBJ2-5; D is possibly TRBD1 (5 bases). Trimming left V 3 bases short and J 7 bases short, with 12 bases between. The germline V gene encodes CDR1 SEHNR and CDR2 FQNEAQ (reference sequence). The CDR3 has 13 amino acids. The CDR3 nucleotides read TGTGCCAGCAGCTTTCAGGGCCCAGGGACCCAGTACTTC. Protein product: CASSFQGPGTQYF.

The V gene is TRBV5-6, the J gene TRBJ1-5; D possibly corresponds to TRBD1 (6 bases). Trimming removed 5 bases at V and 5 bases at J, with 14 bases between. The CDR3 extends over 14 amino acids. Looked up from germline, CDR1 is SGHDT and CDR2 is YYEEEE. CDR3 nucleotide sequence: TGTGCCAGCAGTTACAGGGTTTCGGATCAGCCCCAGCATTTT. This sequence encodes CASSYRVSDQPQHF.

V usage is TRBV6-1 and J usage is TRBJ1-5; a weak D match, TRBD1 (6 bases). CDR1 and CDR2 (germline): MNHNS, SASEGT. Trimming took off 4 bases at V and 4 bases at J, with 20 bases between the two ends. The CDR3 is 17 residues long. CDR3 DNA: TGTGCCAGCAGTGCGGATACAGGGTATACTCGGAATCAGCCCCAGCATTTT. It codes for CASSADTGYTRNQPQHF.

This clone came up a few times. This chain connects TRBV4-1 to TRBJ1-2; weak D call: TRBD1 (5 bases). Germline V gene lookup returns CDR1 MGHRA and CDR2 YSYEKL. There are 14 residues in the CDR3. Deletions cut 3 bases from V and 7 bases from J, with 15 bases between. CDR3 sequence reads: CASSQAAGDLGYTF. The CDR3 DNA follows: TGCGCCAGCAGCCAGGCGGCGGGGGATCTTGGCTACACCTTC.